This TCR beta chain is drawn from a study of shared clonotypes between healthy human individuals. Study summary: There were three CD4 naive, three CD4 memory, two CD8 naive and one CD8 memory plates per donor. General observations from the study: Against clonotypes common to all four donors, non-shared ones had lower generation probabilities. Researchers sampled only blood; tissue repertoires likely differ.

Profiled with immunoSEQ multiplex PCR; TCRdb holds only in-frame clones, not every one. The sample lists more than 2 million clones; 95% were seen once. CDR1 is SEHNR, CDR2 FQNEAQ, per germline (reference sequence). Between the trimmed V and J ends, which lost 0 bases and 10 bases, there was a span of 15 bases. The CDR3 runs to 15 residues. Comments on this clone: Antigen specificity is unknown.

Naive CD4+ cells were CD45RA-selected; the remaining cells were memory. The chain joins TRBV7-9 to TRBJ1-4, with D possibly being TRBD1 (6 bases). This clonotype was sampled from a young man in good health. Material: naive CD4+ T cells sorted from blood. Subset noted: CD45RA+ positively selected. This chain's CDR3 is CASSLAGTSEGKLFF. The CDR3 nucleotides read TGTGCCAGCAGCTTAGCCGGGACAAGTGAGGGAAAACTGTTTTTT. Full variable domain (rest looked up from reference TRBV7-9 and TRBJ1-4): DTGVSQNPRHKITKRGQNVTFRCDPISEHNRLYWYRQTLGQGPEFLTYFQNEAQLEKSRLLSDRFSAERPKGSFSTLEIQRTEQGDSAMYLCASSLAGTSEGKLFFGSGTQLSVL.